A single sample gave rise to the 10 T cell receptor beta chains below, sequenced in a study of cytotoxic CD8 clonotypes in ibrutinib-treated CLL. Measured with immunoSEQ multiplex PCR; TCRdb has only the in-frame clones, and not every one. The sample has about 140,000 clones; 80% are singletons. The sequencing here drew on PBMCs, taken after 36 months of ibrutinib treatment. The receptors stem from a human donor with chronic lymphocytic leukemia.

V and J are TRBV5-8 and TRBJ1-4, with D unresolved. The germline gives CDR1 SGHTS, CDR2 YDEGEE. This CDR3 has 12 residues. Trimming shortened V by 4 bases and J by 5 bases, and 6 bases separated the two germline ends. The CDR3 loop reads CASSPLNEKLFF. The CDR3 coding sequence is TGTGCCAGCAGCCCTCTCAATGAAAAACTGTTTTTT.

The CDR3 DNA follows: TGTGCCACCAGCAGAGATATAGCGGGGGGCGCCTACGAGCAGTACTTC. It translates to CATSRDIAGGAYEQYF. The gene calls are TRBV15 and TRBJ2-7; TRBD2 agrees at 10 bases. There are 16 residues in the CDR3. Germline V lookup: CDR1 LNHNV, CDR2 YYDKDF (reference sequence). The V gene end was trimmed by 0 bases and the J gene end by 2 bases; junction bases not matched to a gene: 4.

CDR3 region: CASGHPRISYEQYF. CDR3 sequence (DNA): TGTGCCAGCGGTCACCCCAGAATCTCCTACGAGCAGTACTTC. The chain uses TRBV2 and TRBJ2-7, with no clear D. Germline V lookup: CDR1 SNHLY, CDR2 FYNNEI. CDR3 length: 14 residues. With 8 bases removed from V and 0 bases from J, the gap between germline ends came to 14 bases.

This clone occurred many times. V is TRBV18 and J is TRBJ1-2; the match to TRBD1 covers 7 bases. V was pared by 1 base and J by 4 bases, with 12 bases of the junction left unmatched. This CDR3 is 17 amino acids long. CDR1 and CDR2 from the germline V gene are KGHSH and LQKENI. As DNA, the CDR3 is TGTGCCAGCTCACCACTGGTCCGTCCCGGGACAGCCTATGGCTACACCTTC. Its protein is CASSPLVRPGTAYGYTF.

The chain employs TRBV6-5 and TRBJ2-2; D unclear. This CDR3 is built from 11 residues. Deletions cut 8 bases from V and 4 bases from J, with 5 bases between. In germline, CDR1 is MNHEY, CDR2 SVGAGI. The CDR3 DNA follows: TGTGCCAGCTGGTCCACCGGGGAGCTGTTTTTT. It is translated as CASWSTGELFF.

The chain's CDR3 is CASSPSGGRNTEAFF. The CDR3 region has the DNA TGTGCCAGCTCACCGTCCGGGGGCAGGAACACTGAAGCTTTCTTT. The chain carries TRBV18 and TRBJ1-1; possibly TRBD1 for D (6 bases). The germline V gene has CDR1 KGHSH and CDR2 LQKENI. Trimming stripped 3 bases from V and 1 base from J, with 12 bases between. The CDR3 totals 15 residues.

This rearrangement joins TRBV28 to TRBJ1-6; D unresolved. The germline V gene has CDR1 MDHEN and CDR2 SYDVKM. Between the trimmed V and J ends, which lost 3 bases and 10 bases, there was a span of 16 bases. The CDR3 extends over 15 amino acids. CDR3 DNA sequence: TGTGCCAGCAGTTTTCCCGGGATTGTTACCTCACCCCTCCACTTT. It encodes CASSFPGIVTSPLHF.

CDR3 sequence reads: CASSEDSGNTIYF. CDR3 nucleotide sequence: TGTGCCAGCAGTGAGGACTCTGGAAACACCATATATTTT. The V gene is TRBV2, the J gene TRBJ1-3; D is unresolved. Germline V lookup: CDR1 SNHLY, CDR2 FYNNEI. CDR3 length: 13 residues. Trimming removed 3 bases at V and 0 bases at J, with 3 bases between.

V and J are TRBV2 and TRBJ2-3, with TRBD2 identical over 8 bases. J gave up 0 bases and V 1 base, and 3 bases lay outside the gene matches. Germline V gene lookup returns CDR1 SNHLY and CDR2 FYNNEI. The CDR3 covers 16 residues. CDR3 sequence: CASSEGRGGSTDTQYF. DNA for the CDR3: TGTGCCAGCAGTGAAGGCCGGGGGGGAAGCACAGATACGCAGTATTTT. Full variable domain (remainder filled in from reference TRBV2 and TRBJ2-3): EPEVTQTPSHQVTQMGQEVILRCVPISNHLYFYWYRQILGQKVEFLVSFYNNEISEKSEIFDDQFSVERPDGSNFTLKIRSTKLEDSAMYFCASSEGRGGSTDTQYFGPGTRLTVL.

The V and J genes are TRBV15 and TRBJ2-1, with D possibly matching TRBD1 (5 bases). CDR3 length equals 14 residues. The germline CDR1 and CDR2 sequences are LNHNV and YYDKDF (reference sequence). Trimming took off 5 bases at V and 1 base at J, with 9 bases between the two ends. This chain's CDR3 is CATSETASYNEQFF. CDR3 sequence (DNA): TGTGCCACCAGCGAGACAGCATCCTACAATGAGCAGTTCTTC.